What follows is one T cell receptor (beta chain) and its context. What it recognizes is unknown. A junction boundary mismatches the germline segment, possibly from a read error. Construction of the TCR beta libraries employed iRepertoire HTBI primers in conjunction with Arm-PCR of CDR3 regions. From the multiplex PCR reads, TCRdb called clonotypes with MiXCR, one entry per CDR3 protein. The sample holds about 660,000 distinct CDR3 sequences; about 30% are singletons and the top ten take 42%. The data stem from a study of regulatory T cells in long-lasting Graves disease. Time point here: persistent/refractory GD, antithyroid drugs over 5 years with positive TRAb. PBMC-derived RNA was used for the TCR library. The CDR3 runs 17 residues. The germline CDR1 and CDR2 sequences are WSHSY and SAAADI. Points from the study as a whole: Since the sample size was small, accuracy may have been reduced. Less diverse TCR repertoires were seen in persistent Graves' patients than in newly diagnosed ones. Persistent disease preferred TRBV28, TRBJ1-2 and TRBJ2-5.

The chain employs TRBV10-2 and TRBJ2-2; 10 nucleotides align to TRBD2. The source is a female donor with Graves disease. Here the sequenced sample was peripheral blood mononuclear cells (PBMCs), taken when the disease was refractory, from a patient treated with antithyroid drugs. The CDR3 protein is CASTEGSGRGIVGELFF. For the CDR3, the DNA is TGCGCCAGCACTGAGGGAAGCGGGAGGGGGATAGTCGGGGAGCTGTTTTTT.